The rows below give T cell receptor beta chains drawn from one sample of a study of CD8 T cells in ankylosing spondylitis. Via MiXCR, TCRdb re-called the 5' RACE reads, giving one row per CDR3 protein. The table lists roughly 700,000 distinct CDR3 sequences, 15% to 20% of them singletons, with around 19% in the top ten. Sequencing was done on a sample of blood, either unsorted or a sorted T cell fraction (not recorded which). Receptor source: a male donor with ankylosing spondylitis. Each CDR3 is given without its conserved first and last residue. The order of the fields is D gene, J gene, V gene, CDR3 length, CDR3 protein. A D gene is named only where the DNA matches it firmly.

>TRBD2|TRBJ2-2|TRBV6-5|13
ASSYRLAGTGELF
>NA|TRBJ2-7|TRBV12-3/TRBV12-4|11
ASSLWALREQY
>NA|TRBJ1-1|TRBV12-3/TRBV12-4|11
ASRGPTNTEAF
>TRBD1|TRBJ2-2|TRBV12-3/TRBV12-4|13
ASTAGTENTGELF
>TRBD1|TRBJ1-3|TRBV7-9|14
ASTKRDRASGNTIY
>TRBD1|TRBJ1-6|TRBV6-1|12
ATSPGQGYSPLH
>NA|TRBJ1-1|TRBV7-8|11
ASCSNMNTEAF
>TRBD2|TRBJ2-7|TRBV28|13
ASSLVASGSNEQY
>TRBD1|TRBJ2-6|TRBV4-3|16
ASSQERTGFSGANVLT
>TRBD1|TRBJ1-5|TRBV20-1|14
SARDLRGQTNQPQH
>NA|TRBJ2-5|TRBV20-1|10
SARVVGGTQY
>TRBD1|TRBJ2-7|TRBV7-6|13
ASSSGQGTSYEQY
>NA|TRBJ2-3|TRBV5-6|14
ASSQGGGAWIDTQY
>TRBD1|TRBJ2-1|TRBV18|14
ASSPRQGRPKDEQF
>NA|TRBJ2-5|TRBV20-1|9
SATLEKTQY
>NA|TRBJ1-3|TRBV5-1|14
ASSLGQDISGNTIY
>TRBD2|TRBJ2-2|TRBV7-9|12
ASSVREGTGELF
>NA|TRBJ2-2|TRBV5-1|13
ASSLTPTNTGELF
>NA|TRBJ1-2|TRBV7-9|11
ASSLPPNYGYT
>NA|TRBJ1-5|TRBV16|13
ASSPKGIGGQPQH
>NA|TRBJ2-5|TRBV30|14
AWSELGVVGSETQY
>NA|TRBJ2-1|TRBV9|13
ASSALKGENNEQF
>NA|TRBJ2-3|TRBV11-2|13
ASSPSTGYTDTQY
>NA|TRBJ1-6|TRBV18|13
ASSPWEGDNSPLH
>NA|TRBJ2-1|TRBV4-2|13
ASSHAGRDYNEQF
>TRBD1|TRBJ1-1|TRBV4-2|13
ASSQRDRAGTEAF
>TRBD2|TRBJ2-3|TRBV5-5|11
ASSSRVAGVQY
>TRBD2|TRBJ2-3|TRBV2|12
ASRVSGGTDTQY
>NA|TRBJ2-1|TRBV27|14
ASSLTGPSSYNEQF
>NA|TRBJ2-5|TRBV7-9|12
ASSLAVNQETQY
>NA|TRBJ2-5|TRBV4-1|12
ASSQEKTPETQY
>NA|TRBJ2-1|TRBV4-3|14
ASRRTLSNSYNEQF
>NA|TRBJ1-6|TRBV3-1|13
ASSHGQGSNSPLH
>TRBD2|TRBJ2-5|TRBV6-1|11
ASQLAGKETQY
>NA|TRBJ2-3|TRBV9|10
ASSAVEDTQY
>NA|TRBJ2-1|TRBV20-1|12
SAAPILGINEQF
>NA|TRBJ1-3|TRBV6-1|13
ASRLQGAVGNTIY
>NA|TRBJ2-3|TRBV20-1|11
SVVGRHTDTQY
>NA|TRBJ2-5|TRBV19|15
ASSIQTWGSYQETQY
>NA|TRBJ2-5|TRBV12-3/TRBV12-4|13
ASSLGGAIVETQY
>TRBD2|TRBJ2-3|TRBV28|12
ASWIAGFTDTQY